A single sample is the source of the 30 T cell receptor beta chains below, sequenced in a study of hypomethylating agent response in myelodysplastic syndrome. The repertoire was sequenced with immunoSEQ multiplex PCR; TCRdb's copy has only in-frame clones and lacks some. The profile shows approximately 9,300 clones, 75% to 85% of them singletons. The source material was bone marrow, sampled before or after starting hypomethylating agent treatment for myelodysplastic syndrome (not recorded which). These receptors were obtained from a human donor with myelodysplastic syndrome.

This chain links TRBV18 with TRBJ2-7; D uncertain. In germline, CDR1 is KGHSH, CDR2 LQKENI. Between the trimmed V and J ends, which lost 6 bases and 2 bases, there was a span of 14 bases. The CDR3 is 14 amino acids. The chain's CDR3 is CASSPPSQPYEQYF. The CDR3 DNA sequence: TGTGCCAGCTCGCCGCCGAGCCAGCCCTACGAGCAGTACTTC.

The chain employs TRBV4-1 and TRBJ2-3; 14 positions match TRBD2. Germline V gene data show CDR1 as MGHRA and CDR2 as YSYEKL. The CDR3 totals 15 residues. With V trimmed by 6 bases and J by 6 bases, 5 bases remained unmatched. CDR3 amino acids: CASRGLAGGEDTQYF. The CDR3 DNA follows: TGCGCCAGCAGAGGACTAGCGGGGGGTGAGGATACGCAGTATTTT.

The chain has TRBV5-4 and TRBJ2-1; D might be TRBD1 (6 bases). The CDR3 consists of 16 residues. Per the germline V gene, CDR1 is SGHNT and CDR2 is YYREEE (reference sequence). Trimming took off 2 bases at V and 0 bases at J, with 12 bases between the two ends. The CDR3 region has the DNA TGTGCCAGCAGCTTATTAACAGGGAGCTCCTACAATGAGCAGTTCTTC. It encodes CASSLLTGSSYNEQFF.

This chain links TRBV7-8 with TRBJ2-7; perhaps D is TRBD1 or TRBD2 (5 bases each). V was clipped by 0 bases and J by 5 bases, with 11 bases between them. CDR3 length equals 14 residues. Per germline, CDR1 SGHVS and CDR2 FQNEAQ. CDR3 sequence reads: CASSLARGDNEQYF. Written as DNA, the CDR3 is TGTGCCAGCAGCTTAGCGCGAGGGGATAACGAGCAGTACTTC.

The chain couples TRBV18 to TRBJ1-4, with D uncertain. The V gene's germline CDR1 is KGHSH and CDR2 LQKENI. The CDR3 loop spans 17 amino acids. Trimming removed 1 base from V and 0 bases from J, with 12 bases in between. CDR3 region: CASSPLGLSATNEKLFF. The CDR3 region has the DNA TGTGCCAGCTCACCACTAGGACTGTCGGCAACTAATGAAAAACTGTTTTTT.

The chain couples TRBV19 to TRBJ2-7, with D possibly called TRBD1 or TRBD2 (5 bases each). Germline-derived CDR1 and CDR2 are LNHDA and SQIVND (reference sequence). The V end lost 1 base, the J end lost 0 bases, and 25 bases lay between the germline ends. The CDR3 loop spans 20 amino acids. The CDR3 reads CASSIGMGPVRHFSSYEQYF. The CDR3, as DNA: TGTGCCAGTAGTATAGGGATGGGACCGGTCCGACACTTCAGCTCCTACGAGCAGTACTTC.

The rearrangement uses TRBV30 and TRBJ2-2; TRBD2 matches at 8 bases. The germline CDR1 and CDR2 sequences are GTSNPN and SVGIG (reference sequence). Losses at the gene ends were 2 bases for V and 4 bases for J; bases not matched to a gene: 3. The CDR3 covers 14 residues. The CDR3 nucleotides read TGTGCCTGGAGTTCGCTAGCGGGCACCGGGGAGCTGTTTTTT. Protein sequence: CAWSSLAGTGELFF.

Of note for this clone: One base separates it from a far larger clone, so it is likely a read error. The chain employs TRBV5-4 and TRBJ1-1; no firm D call. Looked up from germline, CDR1 is SGHNT and CDR2 is YYREEE (reference sequence). Trimming shortened V by 4 bases and J by 1 base, and 8 bases separated the two germline ends. The CDR3 is 13 amino acids. The chain's CDR3 is CASSPGGNTEAFF. Written as DNA, the CDR3 is TGTGCCAGCAGCCCGGGAGGGAACACTGAAGCTTTCTTT.

The rearrangement links TRBV2 to TRBJ2-7, with 7 bases fitting TRBD1. V was clipped by 6 bases and J by 2 bases; unmatched bases: 10. Germline values: CDR1 SNHLY, CDR2 FYNNEI. This CDR3 has 15 residues. The CDR3 DNA follows: TGTGCCAGCAGCCTCGGGGCAGGGGGAACCTACGAGCAGTACTTC. As protein: CASSLGAGGTYEQYF.

CDR3 coding DNA: TGTGCCAGCAGCGCCTACGGACGGACCATGAACACTGAAGCTTTCTTT. The encoded protein is CASSAYGRTMNTEAFF. This chain uses TRBV9 with TRBJ1-1; D gene ambiguous. Between the trimmed V and J ends, which lost 3 bases and 0 bases, there was a span of 15 bases. The CDR3 extends over 16 amino acids. CDR1 is SGDLS and CDR2 is YYNGEE in the germline V gene.

This clone was seen a few times. V gene TRBV7-6 combines with J gene TRBJ1-2; a possible D gene is TRBD1 (6 bases). V was cut by 1 base and J by 8 bases, with 11 bases left in between. This CDR3 has 13 residues. Per germline, CDR1 SGHVS and CDR2 FNYEAQ. This CDR3 reads CASSLGQGSGYTF. The CDR3 DNA is TGTGCCAGCAGCTTAGGGCAGGGGAGCGGCTACACCTTC.

The chain combines TRBV7-3 with TRBJ1-1, with no clear D. V dropped 5 bases and J dropped 3 bases, with 16 bases sitting between them. This CDR3 spans 15 amino acids. The germline gives CDR1 SGHTA, CDR2 FQGTGA. DNA of the CDR3: TGTGCCAGCAGCCCTGGAGGGTCTAGGCACACTGAAGCTTTCTTT. Its protein is CASSPGGSRHTEAFF.

This sequence joins TRBV7-2 and TRBJ2-7; 8 nucleotides line up with TRBD1. This CDR3 comprises 17 residues. J lost 4 bases, V lost 5 bases, and 16 bases had no gene match. CDR1 and CDR2 (germline): SGHTA, FQGNSA. This CDR3 is CASSPSPTTDREYEQYF. The CDR3 coding sequence is TGTGCCAGCAGCCCTTCCCCCACAACGGACAGGGAATACGAGCAGTACTTC.

The chain combines TRBV10-3 with TRBJ2-7; 8 nucleotides agree with TRBD2. Trimming cost V 5 bases and J 6 bases; bases outside gene matches: 12. Germline V gene sequence: CDR1 ENHRY, CDR2 SYGVKD. There are 15 residues in the CDR3. The CDR3 nucleotides are TGTGCCATCAGTCCCCAGGGAGCGGGAGACGGCGAGCAGTACTTC. Protein sequence: CAISPQGAGDGEQYF.

This clone was seen once. The gene calls are TRBV9 and TRBJ2-6; D remains ambiguous. Germline lookup yields CDR1 SGDLS and CDR2 YYNGEE. Trimming pared 4 bases from V and 4 bases from J, leaving 9 bases between. The CDR3 sequence is 14 residues long. The CDR3 coding sequence is TGTGCCAGCAGCCCAGCTCGAGGGGCCAACGTCCTGACTTTC. This translates into CASSPARGANVLTF.

The chain couples TRBV27 to TRBJ2-7, with D possibly TRBD1 on 7 matching bases. The length of the CDR3 is 15 residues. Trimming shortened V by 6 bases and J by 3 bases, and 18 bases separated the two germline ends. Germline CDR1 MNHEY, CDR2 SMNVEV (reference sequence). The CDR3 DNA reads as TGTGCCAGCAGGCGACAGGGAGGCTTGAGCTACGAGCAGTACTTC. Translation: CASRRQGGLSYEQYF.

The CDR3 reads CAISPGQVNEKLFF. DNA of the CDR3: TGTGCCATCTCGCCGGGACAGGTCAATGAAAAACTGTTTTTT. J is TRBJ1-4 and V is TRBV10-3; 8 nucleotides line up with TRBD1. With 8 bases clipped from V and 5 bases from J, the junction kept 7 bases outside the gene matches. Germline values: CDR1 ENHRY, CDR2 SYGVKD. The CDR3 consists of 14 residues.

The J gene is TRBJ1-2, the V gene TRBV19; D is perhaps TRBD1 (5 bases). This CDR3 is built from 13 residues. Germline CDR1 reads LNHDA; CDR2 reads SQIVND (reference sequence). Trimming left V 6 bases short and J 7 bases short, with 15 bases between. The CDR3 sequence: CASSPSGRGGYTF. For the CDR3, the DNA is TGTGCCAGTAGCCCCTCAGGGCGGGGTGGCTACACCTTC.

The genes are TRBV27 and TRBJ2-2; D gene ambiguous. CDR1 MNHEY and CDR2 SMNVEV come from the germline V gene (reference sequence). Trimming left V 4 bases short and J 2 bases short, with 8 bases between. The CDR3 loop spans 14 amino acids. The CDR3 DNA reads TGTGCCAGCAGTTGGAACAGCAACACCGGGGAGCTGTTTTTT. Translating gives CASSWNSNTGELFF.

This chain links TRBV11-2 with TRBJ2-7; D unresolved. The length of the CDR3 is 11 residues. Germline V gene data show CDR1 as SGHAT and CDR2 as FQNNGV. Trimming removed 4 bases at V and 7 bases at J, with 8 bases between. CDR3: CASSSLEEQYF. The CDR3 DNA follows: TGTGCCAGCAGCTCTCTGGAAGAGCAGTACTTC.

The V and J genes are TRBV19 and TRBJ2-1; TRBD2 agrees at 8 bases. The CDR3 sequence is 16 residues long. CDR1 is LNHDA and CDR2 is SQIVND in the germline V gene (reference sequence). Trimming removed 2 bases from V and 2 bases from J; junction bases left unmatched: 5. CDR3 residues: CASSITAGGAYNEQFF. The CDR3, as DNA: TGTGCCAGTAGTATAACCGCCGGGGGGGCCTACAATGAGCAGTTCTTC.

This rearrangement joins TRBV5-1 to TRBJ1-4; 9 bases map to TRBD1. V gave up 2 bases and J gave up 7 bases; unmatched junction bases: 9. The CDR3 totals 16 residues. The germline CDR1 and CDR2 sequences are SGHRS and YFSETQ. In DNA form, the CDR3 reads TGCGCCAGCAGCTTATCACCCGGGACAGGGAGTGAAAAACTGTTTTTT. Translating it yields CASSLSPGTGSEKLFF.

The genes are TRBV5-5 and TRBJ1-5, with TRBD1 matching over 7 bases. Germline trimming cut 1 base from V and 5 bases from J; bases unmatched to any gene: 0. The germline gives CDR1 SGHKS, CDR2 YYEKEE (reference sequence). The CDR3 extends over 13 amino acids. The CDR3 DNA sequence: TGTGCCAGCAGCTTGACAGGGGATCAGCCCCAGCATTTT. Translating it yields CASSLTGDQPQHF.

Notes on this clone: Within the sample, other DNA sequences also encode this same CDR3. The V call is TRBV6-5, the J call TRBJ2-7; D is ambiguous. This CDR3 region has 11 residues. The germline CDR1 and CDR2 sequences are MNHEY and SVGAGI. The V end lost 6 bases, the J end lost 2 bases, and 5 bases lay between the germline ends. CDR3 loop: CASRRAYEQYF. CDR3 nucleotide sequence: TGTGCCAGCAGAAGAGCCTACGAGCAGTACTTC.

There are a few counts of this clone. This chain uses TRBV2 with TRBJ2-7, with D possibly being TRBD1 (6 bases). The length of the CDR3 is 14 residues. Germline loops: CDR1 SNHLY, CDR2 FYNNEI. Trimming left V 6 bases short and J 4 bases short, with 16 bases between. This CDR3 is CASRVPDSQYEQYF. Here the CDR3 DNA reads TGTGCCAGCAGAGTTCCGGACAGCCAATACGAGCAGTACTTC.

This clone is a singleton in its sample. CDR3 amino acids: CASSRRGAYEQYF. CDR3 nucleotide sequence: TGTGCCAGCAGTAGGAGGGGAGCCTACGAGCAGTACTTC. This chain uses TRBV6-5 with TRBJ2-7; D is perhaps TRBD2 (6 bases). There are 13 residues in the CDR3. Germline CDR1 and CDR2: MNHEY and SVGAGI. V was shortened by 5 bases and J by 2 bases, with 10 bases between the two germline ends.

The genes are TRBV9 and TRBJ1-2; TRBD1 matches 8 bases. Germline loops: CDR1 SGDLS, CDR2 YYNGEE. The CDR3 covers 14 residues. V gave up 0 bases and J gave up 6 bases; unmatched junction bases: 4. CDR3 coding DNA: TGTGCCAGCAGCGTAGATGTGACAGGGGATGGCTACACCTTC. Protein sequence: CASSVDVTGDGYTF.

Here the CDR3 DNA reads TGTGCCAGCATCGGAGGCAACACTGAAGCTTTCTTT. This sequence encodes CASIGGNTEAFF. The chain joins TRBV2 to TRBJ1-1; D not resolved. The CDR3 is 12 amino acids. From germline, CDR1 is SNHLY and CDR2 FYNNEI. Between the trimmed V and J ends, which lost 7 bases and 2 bases, there was a span of 8 bases.

J is TRBJ1-1 and V is TRBV27; TRBD1 matches at 8 bases. Germline V CDR1 and CDR2: MNHEY, SMNVEV (reference sequence). CDR3 size: 16 residues. The V segment lost 3 bases and the J segment 0 bases; nucleotides outside the gene matches: 6. The CDR3 region is CASSFAGTGMNTEAFF. DNA of the CDR3: TGTGCCAGCAGTTTTGCCGGGACAGGAATGAACACTGAAGCTTTCTTT.

This chain joins TRBV19 and TRBJ1-2; perhaps TRBD1 as D (5 bases). Deletions cut 5 bases from V and 5 bases from J, with 12 bases between. Germline V gene lookup returns CDR1 LNHDA and CDR2 SQIVND (reference sequence). The CDR3 length is 13 residues. The chain's CDR3 is CASSPRDGYGYTF. As DNA, the CDR3 is TGTGCCAGTAGTCCCCGGGACGGGTATGGCTACACCTTC.